This is a list of T cell receptor beta chains from one sample in a study of T cells in Graves' hyperthyroidism and ophthalmopathy. TCRdb analysed the multiplex PCR reads with MiXCR anew, one entry per CDR3 protein. The sample includes over 700,000 distinct CDR3 sequences, roughly a sixth of them seen just once. Source material: blood. The receptors come from a woman between 50 and 59 years old with Graves' hyperthyroidism that later progressed to Graves' ophthalmopathy. Both conserved end residues are part of each CDR3. The D gene is left open where the match is weak. Expanded clones get a size class; other rows say once, few or many, or leave the size out.

v_call: TRBV9
d_call: .
clone_size: .
j_call: TRBJ1-2
cdr3_aa: CASSGRDMAFDGYTF
cdr3_nt: TGTGCCAGCAGCGGCCGGGACATGGCCTTCGATGGCTACACCTTC

v_call: TRBV4-2
d_call: .
clone_size: few
j_call: TRBJ1-3
cdr3_aa: CASSQAIITESGNTIYF
cdr3_nt: TGTGCCAGCAGCCAAGCAATAATCACAGAATCTGGAAACACCATATATTTT

v_call: TRBV6-5
d_call: TRBD1
clone_size: .
j_call: TRBJ1-2
cdr3_aa: CASSYGGQINYGYTF
cdr3_nt: TGTGCCAGCAGTTACGGGGGACAGATTAACTATGGCTACACCTTC

v_call: TRBV12-3/TRBV12-4
d_call: .
clone_size: .
j_call: TRBJ1-4
cdr3_aa: CASSLRQNEKLFF
cdr3_nt: TGTGCCAGCAGTTTAAGGCAAAATGAAAAACTGTTTTTT

v_call: TRBV20-1
d_call: TRBD1
clone_size: .
j_call: TRBJ1-2
cdr3_aa: CSAIQGALSYGYTF
cdr3_nt: TGCAGTGCTATCCAGGGGGCGCTGAGCTATGGCTACACCTTC

v_call: TRBV7-2
d_call: TRBD1
clone_size: few
j_call: TRBJ2-7
cdr3_aa: CASSSDRAAYEQYF
cdr3_nt: TGTGCCAGCAGCTCCGACAGGGCGGCCTACGAGCAGTACTTC

v_call: TRBV20-1
d_call: TRBD1
clone_size: .
j_call: TRBJ1-1
cdr3_aa: CSARFPRGGRNTEAFF
cdr3_nt: TGCAGTGCTAGATTCCCCAGGGGGGGTCGTAACACTGAAGCTTTCTTT

v_call: TRBV6-1
d_call: .
clone_size: few
j_call: TRBJ1-6
cdr3_aa: CASSSVNNSPLHF
cdr3_nt: TGTGCCAGCAGTAGCGTGAATAATTCACCCCTCCACTTT

v_call: TRBV27
d_call: TRBD2
clone_size: few
j_call: TRBJ2-5
cdr3_aa: CASSLVRRGYQETQYF
cdr3_nt: TGTGCCAGCAGTTTAGTCAGGCGGGGGTATCAAGAGACCCAGTACTTC

v_call: TRBV29-1
d_call: .
clone_size: once
j_call: TRBJ1-1
cdr3_aa: CSVDWDGGQRAEAFF
cdr3_nt: TGCAGCGTCGACTGGGACGGTGGCCAGCGGGCTGAAGCTTTCTTT

v_call: TRBV7-8
d_call: .
clone_size: .
j_call: TRBJ1-5
cdr3_aa: CASSLVSVGLQPQHF
cdr3_nt: TGTGCCAGCAGCTTAGTCTCGGTGGGTCTTCAGCCCCAGCATTTT

v_call: TRBV6-1
d_call: .
clone_size: few
j_call: TRBJ1-1
cdr3_aa: CASSSGDRVNTEASF
cdr3_nt: TGTGCCAGCAGTTCCGGCGACAGAGTGAACACTGAAGCTTCCTTT

v_call: TRBV20-1
d_call: TRBD2
clone_size: many
j_call: TRBJ2-3
cdr3_aa: CSAGRPDTSGTDTQYF
cdr3_nt: TGCAGTGCTGGAAGACCCGACACTAGCGGGACAGATACGCAGTATTTT

v_call: TRBV27
d_call: .
clone_size: many
j_call: TRBJ1-4
cdr3_aa: CASSLRAGNEKLFF
cdr3_nt: TGTGCCAGCAGTTTAAGGGCGGGTAATGAAAAACTGTTTTTT

v_call: TRBV2
d_call: .
clone_size: many
j_call: TRBJ2-1
cdr3_aa: CASRLVGRSEQFF
cdr3_nt: TGTGCCAGCAGACTAGTAGGGCGTAGTGAGCAGTTCTTC

v_call: TRBV6-2/TRBV6-3
d_call: .
clone_size: few
j_call: TRBJ2-5
cdr3_aa: CASSYLPALRETQYF
cdr3_nt: TGTGCCAGCAGTTACTTGCCAGCCCTTCGGGAGACCCAGTACTTC

v_call: TRBV24-1
d_call: TRBD1
clone_size: once
j_call: TRBJ1-2
cdr3_aa: CATSDSGTGSNYGYTF
cdr3_nt: TGTGCCACCAGTGATTCGGGGACAGGCTCTAACTATGGCTACACCTTC

v_call: TRBV2
d_call: TRBD2
clone_size: many
j_call: TRBJ2-7
cdr3_aa: CASYEGGGNSYEQYF
cdr3_nt: TGTGCCAGCTACGAAGGCGGGGGTAACTCCTACGAGCAGTACTTC

v_call: TRBV29-1
d_call: .
clone_size: .
j_call: TRBJ1-3
cdr3_aa: CSVEEPGRGNTIYF
cdr3_nt: TGCAGCGTTGAAGAACCGGGGCGGGGAAACACCATATATTTT

v_call: TRBV6-2/TRBV6-3
d_call: .
clone_size: once
j_call: TRBJ2-7
cdr3_aa: CASSITGAGYEQYF
cdr3_nt: TGTGCCAGCAGTATCACAGGAGCGGGCTACGAGCAGTACTTC

v_call: TRBV7-9
d_call: .
clone_size: few
j_call: TRBJ1-1
cdr3_aa: CASSPPVPVPNTEAFF
cdr3_nt: TGTGCCAGCAGCCCCCCGGTCCCAGTTCCGAACACTGAAGCTTTCTTT

v_call: TRBV6-6
d_call: .
clone_size: .
j_call: TRBJ1-2
cdr3_aa: CASSYSKVWRGPPAYGYTF
cdr3_nt: TGTGCCAGCAGTTACTCGAAGGTTTGGAGGGGCCCGCCCGCCTATGGCTACACCTTC

v_call: TRBV19
d_call: .
clone_size: .
j_call: TRBJ2-5
cdr3_aa: CASSTQTQETQYF
cdr3_nt: TGTGCCAGTAGTACCCAGACCCAAGAGACCCAGTACTTC

v_call: TRBV27
d_call: .
clone_size: .
j_call: TRBJ1-4
cdr3_aa: CASSPGLGRDEKLFF
cdr3_nt: TGTGCCAGCAGTCCCGGCCTGGGGAGGGATGAAAAACTGTTTTTT

v_call: TRBV7-9
d_call: .
clone_size: few
j_call: TRBJ1-5
cdr3_aa: CASSYDVLNQPQHF
cdr3_nt: TGTGCCAGCAGCTATGACGTACTCAATCAGCCCCAGCATTTT

v_call: TRBV2
d_call: .
clone_size: few
j_call: TRBJ2-1
cdr3_aa: CASSVQSYNEQFF
cdr3_nt: TGTGCCAGCAGTGTTCAGTCCTACAATGAGCAGTTCTTC

v_call: TRBV6-1
d_call: .
clone_size: once
j_call: TRBJ2-1
cdr3_aa: CASIGNNEQFF
cdr3_nt: TGTGCCAGTATCGGGAACAATGAGCAGTTCTTC

v_call: TRBV6-5
d_call: TRBD1
clone_size: .
j_call: TRBJ2-1
cdr3_aa: CASSYSSGGGEQFF
cdr3_nt: TGTGCCAGCAGTTACTCGTCAGGGGGTGGTGAGCAGTTCTTC

v_call: TRBV6-1
d_call: .
clone_size: few
j_call: TRBJ1-3
cdr3_aa: CASSRDISGNTIYF
cdr3_nt: TGTGCCAGCAGTCGGGACATCTCTGGAAACACCATATATTTT

v_call: TRBV9
d_call: TRBD2
clone_size: few
j_call: TRBJ2-1
cdr3_aa: CASSVGASGGNEQFF
cdr3_nt: TGTGCCAGCAGCGTAGGGGCTAGCGGGGGCAATGAGCAGTTCTTC

v_call: TRBV19
d_call: .
clone_size: .
j_call: TRBJ1-1
cdr3_aa: CASSMVRASGRPTEAFF
cdr3_nt: TGTGCCAGTAGTATGGTCCGGGCGTCCGGGAGGCCCACTGAAGCTTTCTTT

v_call: TRBV19
d_call: .
clone_size: .
j_call: TRBJ2-5
cdr3_aa: CASSINPQETQYF
cdr3_nt: TGTGCCAGTAGTATAAACCCGCAAGAGACCCAGTACTTC

v_call: TRBV19
d_call: .
clone_size: few
j_call: TRBJ1-6
cdr3_aa: CASSMGGQRGSPLHF
cdr3_nt: TGTGCCAGTAGTATGGGAGGACAGAGGGGTTCACCCCTCCACTTT

v_call: TRBV11-2
d_call: TRBD1
clone_size: many
j_call: TRBJ1-1
cdr3_aa: CASSADRANTEAFF
cdr3_nt: TGTGCCAGCAGCGCGGACAGGGCGAACACTGAAGCTTTCTTT

v_call: TRBV9
d_call: .
clone_size: .
j_call: TRBJ2-1
cdr3_aa: CASSEELGNEQFF
cdr3_nt: TGTGCCAGCAGCGAGGAGTTGGGCAATGAGCAGTTCTTC

v_call: TRBV27
d_call: .
clone_size: .
j_call: TRBJ2-3
cdr3_aa: CASRLDTGTDTQYF
cdr3_nt: TGTGCCAGCAGATTGGACACCGGCACAGATACGCAGTATTTT

v_call: TRBV5-4
d_call: .
clone_size: few
j_call: TRBJ2-3
cdr3_aa: CASSLRVAGDTQYF
cdr3_nt: TGTGCCAGCAGCTTGAGGGTGGCCGGAGATACGCAGTATTTT

v_call: TRBV7-9
d_call: TRBD1
clone_size: many
j_call: TRBJ2-1
cdr3_aa: CASSTSGTVYNEQFF
cdr3_nt: TGTGCCAGCAGCACCTCCGGGACAGTTTACAATGAGCAGTTCTTC

v_call: TRBV6-1
d_call: .
clone_size: .
j_call: TRBJ1-1
cdr3_aa: CARSETGWGAEAFF
cdr3_nt: TGTGCCCGCAGTGAAACAGGGTGGGGGGCTGAAGCTTTCTTT

v_call: TRBV2
d_call: .
clone_size: .
j_call: TRBJ2-1
cdr3_aa: CASSDALGADNEQFF
cdr3_nt: TGTGCCAGCAGTGACGCCCTGGGGGCAGACAATGAGCAGTTCTTC

v_call: TRBV15
d_call: .
clone_size: few
j_call: TRBJ2-2
cdr3_aa: CATSRDLGGTGELFF
cdr3_nt: TGTGCCACCAGCAGAGATTTAGGGGGGACCGGGGAGCTGTTTTTT

v_call: TRBV3-1
d_call: .
clone_size: .
j_call: TRBJ1-5
cdr3_aa: CASSQDTRGDQPQHF
cdr3_nt: TGTGCCAGCAGCCAAGATACCCGGGGAGATCAGCCCCAGCATTTT

v_call: TRBV7-8
d_call: TRBD1
clone_size: few
j_call: TRBJ1-2
cdr3_aa: CASSPSGSGTGVYGYTF
cdr3_nt: TGTGCCAGCAGCCCTAGCGGCTCCGGGACAGGGGTCTATGGCTACACCTTC

v_call: TRBV12-3/TRBV12-4
d_call: .
clone_size: many
j_call: TRBJ2-5
cdr3_aa: CASSLINKQETQYF
cdr3_nt: TGTGCCAGCAGTTTAATTAATAAGCAAGAGACCCAGTACTTC

v_call: TRBV5-1
d_call: .
clone_size: many
j_call: TRBJ1-1
cdr3_aa: CASSLASKTGNTEAFF
cdr3_nt: TGCGCCAGCAGCTTGGCCTCAAAAACGGGAAACACTGAAGCTTTCTTT

v_call: TRBV7-9
d_call: .
clone_size: few
j_call: TRBJ1-1
cdr3_aa: CASSSLVGTEAFF
cdr3_nt: TGTGCCAGCAGCTCCCTAGTGGGCACTGAAGCTTTCTTT

v_call: TRBV18
d_call: TRBD1
clone_size: .
j_call: TRBJ1-4
cdr3_aa: CASSPGTVATNEKLFF
cdr3_nt: TGTGCCAGCTCACCAGGGACAGTTGCAACTAATGAAAAACTGTTTTTT

v_call: TRBV7-2
d_call: TRBD1
clone_size: few
j_call: TRBJ2-1
cdr3_aa: CASSYDRAHSSYNEQFF
cdr3_nt: TGTGCCAGCAGCTACGACAGGGCCCATAGCTCCTACAATGAGCAGTTCTTC